These 27 T cell receptor beta chains originate from one sample sequenced in a study of blood T cell repertoires in COVID-19. Generated by immunoSEQ multiplex PCR, the TCRdb table keeps only in-frame clones and is missing some. Of 200,000 to 250,000 clones in the sample, 85% were seen once. Sequencing input: PBMCs or T cells enriched from blood (not recorded which). These TCRs come from a man between 35 and 55 years old who had recovered from COVID-19.

The gene calls are TRBV28 and TRBJ2-3, with D perhaps TRBD1 (7 bases). Germline assignment: CDR1 MDHEN and CDR2 SYDVKM. The CDR3 runs to 15 residues. Trimming shortened V by 4 bases and J by 4 bases, and 15 bases separated the two germline ends. This CDR3 is CASSSAPRGADTQYF. CDR3 DNA sequence: TGTGCCAGCAGTTCCGCCCCCAGGGGGGCAGATACGCAGTATTTT.

This clone was counted between two and nine times. This rearrangement joins TRBV2 to TRBJ1-1; possible D gene TRBD1, 6 bases. This CDR3 spans 14 amino acids. The germline gives CDR1 SNHLY, CDR2 FYNNEI. The germline V and J ends were trimmed by 7 bases and 9 bases, with 21 bases remaining between them. CDR3 sequence: CASTPEFRTEQAFF. The CDR3 DNA follows: TGTGCCAGCACACCAGAATTCAGGACAGAGCAAGCTTTCTTT.

This chain links TRBV30 with TRBJ2-1; 10 nucleotides line up with TRBD2. CDR1 and CDR2 from the germline V gene are GTSNPN and SVGIG (reference sequence). This CDR3 is 17 amino acids long. The junction had 8 bases not matched to a gene; V was cut back by 3 bases and J by 0 bases. The CDR3 protein is CAWRGLAGVSSYNEQFF. In DNA form, the CDR3 reads TGTGCCTGGAGAGGGCTAGCGGGGGTGAGCTCCTACAATGAGCAGTTCTTC.

The chain employs TRBV7-9 and TRBJ2-7, with D maybe TRBD2 (5 bases). V lost 3 bases, J lost 4 bases, and 19 bases lay in between. The CDR3 length is 16 residues. CDR1 and CDR2 (germline): SEHNR, FQNEAQ (reference sequence). The chain's CDR3 is CASSFFTGSMDYEQYF. The CDR3 bases are TGTGCCAGCAGCTTTTTCACGGGGTCGATGGATTACGAGCAGTACTTC.

The chain joins TRBV2 to TRBJ2-1, with D perhaps TRBD2 (6 bases). Germline V gene sequence: CDR1 SNHLY, CDR2 FYNNEI. Trimming left V 10 bases short and J 9 bases short, with 16 bases between. The CDR3 runs to 12 residues. The chain's CDR3 is CATPKAAGEQFF. DNA for the CDR3: TGTGCCACCCCTAAGGCAGCGGGTGAGCAGTTCTTC.

The chain has TRBV11-1 and TRBJ2-2; D might be TRBD1 (5 bases). This CDR3 has 16 amino acids. V was pared by 4 bases and J by 5 bases, with 17 bases between. Looked up from germline, CDR1 is SGHAT and CDR2 is FQDESV (reference sequence). The CDR3: CASSSLGRVETGELFF. In DNA form, the CDR3 reads TGTGCCAGCAGCTCCCTAGGCAGGGTGGAAACCGGGGAGCTGTTTTTT.

The rearrangement joins TRBV3-1 (or the pseudogene TRBV3-2) to TRBJ2-2; TRBD2 aligns across 9 bases. This CDR3 is 20 amino acids long. Germline V gene sequence: CDR1 LGHDT, CDR2 YNNKEL (reference sequence). V gave up 4 bases and J gave up 0 bases; unmatched junction bases: 15. The CDR3 is CASSPPWGSGGHSNTGELFF. DNA for the CDR3: TGTGCCAGCAGCCCCCCCTGGGGTAGCGGGGGACACTCGAACACCGGGGAGCTGTTTTTT.

V gene TRBV6-2 or TRBV6-3 combines with J gene TRBJ2-2, with 13 bases aligning to TRBD2. V lost 2 bases and J lost 3; bases outside the gene matches: 9. This CDR3 has 19 amino acids. CDR1 MNHEY and CDR2 SVGEGT come from the germline V gene. CDR3 protein: CASSYPGLAGNWDTGELFF. CDR3 sequence (DNA): TGTGCCAGCAGTTACCCGGGACTAGCGGGAAATTGGGACACCGGGGAGCTGTTTTTT.

In its sample, this clone was seen once. This chain uses TRBV4-1 with TRBJ2-2; possibly TRBD1 for D (6 bases). The CDR3 runs 16 residues. V shed 3 bases and J shed 4 bases, with 15 bases lying between them. Germline CDR1 and CDR2: MGHRA and YSYEKL. The CDR3 nucleotides are TGCGCCAGCAGCCACTCCCCGAGGGGGAGCACCGGGGAGCTGTTTTTT. Its protein product is CASSHSPRGSTGELFF.

The chain links TRBV6-5 to TRBJ1-2; TRBD1 is a possible D gene (6 bases). CDR3 size: 15 residues. The V end lost 7 bases, the J end lost 4 bases, and 19 bases lay between the germline ends. Germline CDR1 MNHEY, CDR2 SVGAGI. Here the CDR3 DNA reads TGTGCCAGCAATAGAATGTGGGACATTACCTATGGCTACACCTTC. It codes for CASNRMWDITYGYTF.

The chain uses TRBV2 and TRBJ2-1, with TRBD2 matching over 8 bases. Germline V gene sequence: CDR1 SNHLY, CDR2 FYNNEI. This CDR3 is built from 16 residues. V lost 7 bases, J lost 0 bases, and 8 bases stayed unmatched. Written as DNA, the CDR3 is TGTGCCAGCATTGGAGGCGGGAGGCCCTCCTACAATGAGCAGTTCTTC. Amino acid sequence: CASIGGGRPSYNEQFF.

The J gene is TRBJ1-5, the V gene TRBV28; TRBD1 is a possible D gene (6 bases). The CDR3 loop spans 15 amino acids. Germline CDR1 MDHEN, CDR2 SYDVKM. V shed 2 bases and J shed 5 bases, with 13 bases lying between them. The CDR3 nucleotides are TGTGCCAGCAGTTTACCAGGGGCCCTCCATCAGCCCCAGCATTTT. Translated: CASSLPGALHQPQHF.

The rearrangement links TRBV5-1 to TRBJ2-1; 12 bases line up with TRBD2. Germline loops: CDR1 SGHRS, CDR2 YFSETQ. The CDR3 spans 16 residues. The V segment lost 0 bases and the J segment 7 bases; nucleotides outside the gene matches: 5. The CDR3 spells CASSLESLAGGNEQFF. The CDR3 DNA sequence: TGCGCCAGCAGCTTGGAATCACTAGCGGGAGGTAATGAGCAGTTCTTC.

The chain is built from TRBV28 and TRBJ2-7; 14 bases fit TRBD2. CDR3 size: 16 residues. The trim removed 7 bases at V and 2 bases at J, leaving 7 bases unmatched. Germline assignment: CDR1 MDHEN and CDR2 SYDVKM. This CDR3 reads CASTGTSGSATYEQYF. CDR3 DNA sequence: TGTGCCAGCACCGGGACTAGCGGGAGCGCTACCTACGAGCAGTACTTC. The whole variable domain, remainder taken from reference TRBV28 and TRBJ2-7, is DVKVTQSSRYLVKRTGEKVFLECVQDMDHENMFWYRQDPGLGLRLIYFSYDVKMKEKGDIPEGYSVSREKKERFSLILESASTNQTSMYLCASTGTSGSATYEQYFGPGTRLTVT.

This clone was observed once. The rearrangement joins TRBV27 to TRBJ1-2, with D hard to call. CDR3 size: 14 residues. Germline CDR1 MNHEY, CDR2 SMNVEV (reference sequence). V was pared by 0 bases and J by 4 bases, with 9 bases between. The CDR3 DNA reads as TGTGCCAGCAGTTTATCGGGCAGGTTCTATGGCTACACCTTC. This encodes CASSLSGRFYGYTF.

The rearrangement links TRBV2 to TRBJ2-7, with D uncertain. Germline CDR1 reads SNHLY; CDR2 reads FYNNEI. The CDR3 consists of 12 residues. Trimming cost V 4 bases and J 6 bases, with 10 bases left between them. The CDR3 sequence: CASSVIEREQYF. The CDR3 bases are TGTGCCAGCAGTGTGATAGAACGCGAGCAGTACTTC.

As DNA, the CDR3 is TGTGCCAGCAGCCGACTAGCGGGAGAAGTGAATGAGCAGTTCTTC. As protein: CASSRLAGEVNEQFF. The chain couples TRBV6-4 to TRBJ2-1, with 12 bases identical to TRBD2. The CDR3 is made up of 15 amino acids. CDR1 and CDR2 (germline): MRHNA, SNTAGT. Trimming at V came to 6 bases and at J to 7 bases, leaving 7 bases not matched to a gene.

This clone was found a few times. This chain's CDR3 is CASSPPISYEQYF. DNA of the CDR3: TGTGCCAGCAGCCCCCCGATTAGCTACGAGCAGTACTTC. This chain uses TRBV7-2 with TRBJ2-7; D uncertain. Per the germline V gene, CDR1 is SGHTA and CDR2 is FQGNSA. V was clipped by 5 bases and J by 3 bases, with 11 bases between them. This CDR3 region has 13 residues.

As regards this clone: This CDR3 is also generated by other DNA sequences in the sample. The chain has TRBV6-1 and TRBJ2-6; no clear D. The V and J ends lost 1 base and 1 base respectively, with 5 bases between them. Per germline, CDR1 MNHNS and CDR2 SASEGT. The CDR3 runs to 15 residues. CDR3 sequence (DNA): TGTGCCAGCAGTGAAGATTCGTCTGGGGCCAACGTCCTGACTTTC. Protein: CASSEDSSGANVLTF.

This clone was detected many times. The chain has TRBV5-5 and TRBJ1-2, with 10 bases that match TRBD1. Germline V gene data show CDR1 as SGHKS and CDR2 as YYEKEE (reference sequence). V lost 5 bases and J lost 6; bases outside the gene matches: 16. This CDR3 region has 17 residues. The CDR3 region is CASRYRDRGTLPHGYTF. CDR3 sequence (DNA): TGTGCCAGCAGATACCGGGACAGGGGAACACTTCCCCATGGCTACACCTTC.

This clone was counted a single time. The J gene is TRBJ2-7, the V gene TRBV6-2 or TRBV6-3; D is unclear. This CDR3 is built from 13 residues. Trimming pared 0 bases from V and 4 bases from J, leaving 7 bases between. Germline loops: CDR1 MNHEY, CDR2 SVGEGT. CDR3 in amino acids: CASSYSSPYEQYF. CDR3 bases: TGTGCCAGCAGTTACTCGTCCCCGTACGAGCAGTACTTC.

DNA for the CDR3: TGTGCCAGCCGCTCCCGGATGCTAGACCGGCAAAACATTCAGTACTTC. Residues: CASRSRMLDRQNIQYF. The rearrangement links TRBV28 to TRBJ2-4, with no clear D. This CDR3 is 16 amino acids long. From germline, CDR1 is MDHEN and CDR2 SYDVKM. Trimming removed 8 bases at V and 5 bases at J, with 22 bases between.

This rearrangement joins TRBV5-1 to TRBJ1-2, with TRBD1 identical over 7 bases. Germline V lookup: CDR1 SGHRS, CDR2 YFSETQ. The V gene end was trimmed by 5 bases and the J gene end by 3 bases; junction bases not matched to a gene: 4. The CDR3 covers 13 residues. The CDR3 loop reads CASSFQGDYGYTF. Here the CDR3 DNA reads TGCGCCAGCAGTTTTCAGGGGGACTATGGCTACACCTTC.

This clone was observed once. CDR3 amino acids: CASSPRSSRGENEQFF. CDR3 sequence (DNA): TGCGCCAGCAGCCCCAGATCGTCACGGGGTGAGAATGAGCAGTTCTTC. The chain couples TRBV4-1 to TRBJ2-1; possibly TRBD2 for D (5 bases). V was cut by 4 bases and J by 7 bases, with 20 bases left in between. The CDR3 contains 16 residues. Per germline, CDR1 MGHRA and CDR2 YSYEKL.

The rearrangement joins TRBV27 to TRBJ2-1; possible D gene TRBD1, 6 bases. CDR3 length: 13 amino acids. Germline V gene data show CDR1 as MNHEY and CDR2 as SMNVEV (reference sequence). The V gene lost 4 bases and the J gene lost 8 bases, with 12 bases spanning the gap. In DNA form, the CDR3 reads TGTGCCAGCAGTTCTACAGGGTACGATGAGCAGTTCTTC. Protein product: CASSSTGYDEQFF.

This chain joins TRBV6-5 and TRBJ2-7, with 13 bases matching TRBD2. Germline V gene data show CDR1 as MNHEY and CDR2 as SVGAGI. This CDR3 spans 14 amino acids. V shed 6 bases and J 9 bases; nucleotides not matched to a gene: 8. CDR3 sequence: CASSPGLAGRRQYF. CDR3 nucleotides: TGTGCCAGCAGCCCGGGACTAGCGGGAAGGCGGCAGTACTTC.

The chain is built from TRBV7-6 and TRBJ1-1; D is perhaps TRBD1 (5 bases). Germline-derived CDR1 and CDR2 are SGHVS and FNYEAQ. The V end was cut by 1 base, the J end by 0 bases, with 9 bases between. The CDR3 is 15 residues long. CDR3 amino acids: CASSLGEGMNTEAFF. The CDR3 nucleotides are TGTGCCAGCAGCTTAGGGGAGGGGATGAACACTGAAGCTTTCTTT.